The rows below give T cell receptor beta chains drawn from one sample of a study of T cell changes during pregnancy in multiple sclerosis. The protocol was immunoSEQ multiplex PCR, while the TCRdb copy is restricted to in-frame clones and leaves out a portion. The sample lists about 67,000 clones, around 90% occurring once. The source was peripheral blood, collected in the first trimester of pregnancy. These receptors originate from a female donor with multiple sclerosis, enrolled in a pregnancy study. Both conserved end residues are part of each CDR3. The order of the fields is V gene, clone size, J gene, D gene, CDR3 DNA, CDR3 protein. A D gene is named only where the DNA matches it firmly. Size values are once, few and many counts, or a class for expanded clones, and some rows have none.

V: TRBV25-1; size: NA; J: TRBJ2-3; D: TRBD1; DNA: TGTGCCAGCAGTGACCCCTATTCCGGGACAGGGGTTGAGGATACGCAGTATTTT; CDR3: CASSDPYSGTGVEDTQYF
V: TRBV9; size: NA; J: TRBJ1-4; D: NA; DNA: TGTGCCAGCAGCGAAAGGACTACGCCTAATGAAAAACTGTTTTTT; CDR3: CASSERTTPNEKLFF
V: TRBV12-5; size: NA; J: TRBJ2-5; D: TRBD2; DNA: TGTGCTAGTGCCCCGGGGGTAGCGGGCGTTCCTCAAGAGACCCAGTACTTC; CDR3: CASAPGVAGVPQETQYF
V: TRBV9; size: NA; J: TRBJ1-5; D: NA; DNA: TGTGCCAGCAGCGTAGGGGCTTATAGCAATCAGCCCCAGCATTTT; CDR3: CASSVGAYSNQPQHF
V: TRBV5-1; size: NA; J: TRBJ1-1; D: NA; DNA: TGCGCCAGCCGCGATCAGGACTTCAACACTGAAGCTTTCTTT; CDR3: CASRDQDFNTEAFF
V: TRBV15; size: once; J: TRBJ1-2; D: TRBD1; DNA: TGTGCCACCAGCCACAGTAGGGGGCGCATTTATGGCTACACCTTC; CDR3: CATSHSRGRIYGYTF
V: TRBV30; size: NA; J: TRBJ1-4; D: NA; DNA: TGTGCCTGGAGTAGGCAAGCGAATGAAAAACTGTTTTTT; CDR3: CAWSRQANEKLFF
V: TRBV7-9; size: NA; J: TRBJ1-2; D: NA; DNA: TGTGCCAGCAGCTTAAGGGAGGGATCAGATGGCTACACCTTC; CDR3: CASSLREGSDGYTF
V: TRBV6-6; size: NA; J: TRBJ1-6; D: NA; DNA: TGTGCCAGCAGTCCCGGGGAGGCAGGCTTCGCACCCCTCCACTTT; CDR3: CASSPGEAGFAPLHF
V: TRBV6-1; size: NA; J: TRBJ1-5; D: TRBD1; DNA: TGTGCCAGCAGCCCCGGGACAGGCCAACGTCAGCCCCAGCATTTT; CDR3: CASSPGTGQRQPQHF
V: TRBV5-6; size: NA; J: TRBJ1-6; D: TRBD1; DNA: TGTGCCAGCAGCTTCGGACAGGGGATGAATTCACCCCTCCACTTT; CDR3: CASSFGQGMNSPLHF
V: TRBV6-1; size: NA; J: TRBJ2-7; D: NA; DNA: TGTGCCAGCAGCTGGGACTGGACCTACGAGCAGTACTTC; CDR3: CASSWDWTYEQYF
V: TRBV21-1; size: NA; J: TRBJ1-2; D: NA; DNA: TGTGCCAGCAGCCCCCTTATTAGGGGGCGCTTTTCCTATGGCTACACCTTC; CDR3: CASSPLIRGRFSYGYTF
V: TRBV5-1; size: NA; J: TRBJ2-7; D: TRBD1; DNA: TGCGCCAGCAGCTGGACAGGAAACGAGCAGTACTTC; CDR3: CASSWTGNEQYF
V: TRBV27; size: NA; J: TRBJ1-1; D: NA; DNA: TGTGCCAGCAGTAAAAGGACAGAGCTGAACACTGAAGCTTTCTTT; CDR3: CASSKRTELNTEAFF
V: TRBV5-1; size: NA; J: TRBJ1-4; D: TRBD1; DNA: TGCGCCAGCAGCTTGTCAAGCGGGACAGGCGCAACTAATGAAAAACTGTTTTTT; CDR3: CASSLSSGTGATNEKLFF
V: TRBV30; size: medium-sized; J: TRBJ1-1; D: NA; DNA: TGTGCCTGGAGTGTCCGGACTACTGAAGCTTTCTTT; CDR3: CAWSVRTTEAFF
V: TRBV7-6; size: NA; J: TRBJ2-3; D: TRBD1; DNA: TGTGCCAGCAGCTTGAGGCAGGGGGAAGATACGCAGTATTTT; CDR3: CASSLRQGEDTQYF
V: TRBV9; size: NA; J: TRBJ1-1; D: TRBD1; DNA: TGTGCCAGCAGCGCAACAGGGGGCGATACTGAAGCTTTCTTT; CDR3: CASSATGGDTEAFF
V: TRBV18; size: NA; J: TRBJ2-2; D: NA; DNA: TGTGCCAGCTCAACTCGCGTAGGGGACACCGGGGAGCTGTTTTTT; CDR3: CASSTRVGDTGELFF
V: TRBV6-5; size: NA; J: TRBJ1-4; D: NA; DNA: TGTGCCAGCAGAATGGGCGTCGGGATTGGTGAAAAACTGTTTTTT; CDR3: CASRMGVGIGEKLFF
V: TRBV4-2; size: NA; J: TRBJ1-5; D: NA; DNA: TGTGCCAGCAGCCGGCAAACAGGGATTCATCAGCCCCAGCATTTT; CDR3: CASSRQTGIHQPQHF
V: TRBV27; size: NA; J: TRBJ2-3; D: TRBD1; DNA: TGTGCCAGCAGTCCGGGGACAGGTTCTCCAGATACGCAGTATTTT; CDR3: CASSPGTGSPDTQYF
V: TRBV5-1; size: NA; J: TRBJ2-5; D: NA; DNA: TGCGCCAGCAGCTTAACAGGGGGGGATGAAGGAGAGACCCAGTACTTC; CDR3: CASSLTGGDEGETQYF
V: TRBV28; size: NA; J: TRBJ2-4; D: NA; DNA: TGTGCCAGCAGACAGCCTCCAAACATTCAGTACTTC; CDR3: CASRQPPNIQYF
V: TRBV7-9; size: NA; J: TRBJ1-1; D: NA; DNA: TGTGCCAGCAGCTTACCAGGGGTTACTACTGAAGCTTTCTTT; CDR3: CASSLPGVTTEAFF
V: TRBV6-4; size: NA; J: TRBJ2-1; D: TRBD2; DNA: TGTGCCAGCAGTGACTCTAGCGGGGGGGCCAATGAGCAGTTCTTC; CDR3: CASSDSSGGANEQFF
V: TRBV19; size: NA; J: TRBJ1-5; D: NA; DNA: TGTGCCAGTAGTATGTTGAGGGATCAGCCCCAGCATTTT; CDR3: CASSMLRDQPQHF
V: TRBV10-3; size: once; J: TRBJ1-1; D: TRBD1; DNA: TGTGCCATCAGTGTGGGACAGGCTAACACTGAAGCTTTCTTT; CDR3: CAISVGQANTEAFF
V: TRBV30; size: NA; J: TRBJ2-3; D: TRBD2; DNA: TGTGCCTGGACTAGCGGGGGAACAGATACGCAGTATTTT; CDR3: CAWTSGGTDTQYF
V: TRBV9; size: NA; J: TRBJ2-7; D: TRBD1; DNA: TGTGCCAGTTCACCGGGACAGGGCGGCTACGAGCAGTACTTC; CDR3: CASSPGQGGYEQYF
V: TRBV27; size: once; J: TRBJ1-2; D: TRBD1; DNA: TGTGCCAGCGGGACAGGGGGCGCTAATGGCTACACCTTC; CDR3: CASGTGGANGYTF
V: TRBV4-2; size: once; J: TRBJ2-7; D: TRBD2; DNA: TGTGCCAGCAGCCGAAAAAGTCCGGCGGGAGGGCCGCGCGAGCAGTACTTC; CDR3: CASSRKSPAGGPREQYF
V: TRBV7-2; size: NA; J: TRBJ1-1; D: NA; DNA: TGTGCCAGCAGCTTAGCGAGGGGCAGGCGGGGGAACACTGAAGCTTTCTTT; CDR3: CASSLARGRRGNTEAFF
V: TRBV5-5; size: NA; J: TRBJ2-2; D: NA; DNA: TGTGCCAGCAGCTTGGCCCACACAGGGAACACCGGGGAGCTGTTTTTT; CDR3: CASSLAHTGNTGELFF